This TCR beta chain was sequenced for a study of PD-L1 blockade in urothelial cancer. Across the study: Blood was subjected to analysis at 3 weeks (second dose) and 6 weeks following treatment start. Researchers found blood samples held a median of approximately 150,000 T cells.

The CDR3 covers 15 residues. The V and J ends lost 6 bases and 7 bases respectively, with 19 bases between them. Germline CDR1 reads LNHNV; CDR2 reads YYDKDF (reference sequence). Data came from immunoSEQ multiplex PCR; TCRdb stores just in-frame clones and leaves some out. Here the sample spans about 88,000 clones, roughly nine tenths being singletons. Metastatic or locally advanced urothelial carcinoma was present in the patients. A word on this clone: Its antigen is still unknown.

Study outcomes and limitations: Better progression-free and overall survival followed lower pretreatment blood clonality.

This TCR was recovered from a man aged 55 to 70 with urothelial cancer. The V and J genes are TRBV15 and TRBJ2-1; D is possibly TRBD2 (7 bases). The source was PBMCs, collected around atezolizumab (anti-PD-L1) treatment. In DNA form, the CDR3 reads TGTGCCACCAGGGAGGGGGGGGGCCTTAGGAATGAGCAGTTCTTC. Translated: CATREGGGLRNEQFF.